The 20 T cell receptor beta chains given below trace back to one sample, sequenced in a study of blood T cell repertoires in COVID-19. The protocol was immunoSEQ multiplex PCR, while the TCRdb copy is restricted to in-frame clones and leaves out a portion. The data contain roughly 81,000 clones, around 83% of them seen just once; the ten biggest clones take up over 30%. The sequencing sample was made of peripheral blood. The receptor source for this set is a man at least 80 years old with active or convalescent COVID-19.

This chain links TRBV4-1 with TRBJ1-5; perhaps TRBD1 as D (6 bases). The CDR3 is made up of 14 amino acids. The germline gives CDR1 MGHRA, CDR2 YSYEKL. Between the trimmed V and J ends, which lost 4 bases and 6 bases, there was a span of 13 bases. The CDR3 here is CASSRYRDSQPQHF. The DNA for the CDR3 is TGCGCCAGCAGCCGATACAGGGATAGTCAGCCCCAGCATTTT.

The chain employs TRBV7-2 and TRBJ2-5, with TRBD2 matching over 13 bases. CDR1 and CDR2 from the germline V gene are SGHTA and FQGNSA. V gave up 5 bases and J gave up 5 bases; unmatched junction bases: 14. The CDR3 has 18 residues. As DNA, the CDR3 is TGTGCCAGCAGCACCCGCCTACCTACTAGCGGGAGGGCCGAGACCCAGTACTTC. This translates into CASSTRLPTSGRAETQYF.

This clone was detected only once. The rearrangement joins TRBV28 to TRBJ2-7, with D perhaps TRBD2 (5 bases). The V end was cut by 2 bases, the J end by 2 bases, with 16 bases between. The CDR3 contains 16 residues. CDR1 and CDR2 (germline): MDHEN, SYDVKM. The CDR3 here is CASSLPGLDATYEQYF. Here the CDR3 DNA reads TGTGCCAGCAGTTTACCCGGACTGGATGCCACCTACGAGCAGTACTTC.

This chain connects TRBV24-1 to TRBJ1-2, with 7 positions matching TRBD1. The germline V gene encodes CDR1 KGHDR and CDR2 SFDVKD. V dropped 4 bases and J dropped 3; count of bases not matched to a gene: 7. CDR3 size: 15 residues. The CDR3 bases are TGTGCCACCAGTGACGCCGGACAGGCCGACTATGGCTACACCTTC. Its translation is CATSDAGQADYGYTF.

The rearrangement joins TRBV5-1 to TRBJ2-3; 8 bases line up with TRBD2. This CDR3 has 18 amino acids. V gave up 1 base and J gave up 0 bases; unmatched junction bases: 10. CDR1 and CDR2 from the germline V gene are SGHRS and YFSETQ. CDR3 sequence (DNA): TGCGCCAGCAGCTTGTCGGCAGCGGGGGCCACTAGCACAGATACGCAGTATTTT. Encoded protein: CASSLSAAGATSTDTQYF. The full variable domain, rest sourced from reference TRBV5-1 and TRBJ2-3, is KAGVTQTPRYLIKTRGQQVTLSCSPISGHRSVSWYQQTPGQGLQFLFEYFSETQRNKGNFPGRFSGRQFSNSRSEMNVSTLELGDSALYLCASSLSAAGATSTDTQYFGPGTRLTVL.

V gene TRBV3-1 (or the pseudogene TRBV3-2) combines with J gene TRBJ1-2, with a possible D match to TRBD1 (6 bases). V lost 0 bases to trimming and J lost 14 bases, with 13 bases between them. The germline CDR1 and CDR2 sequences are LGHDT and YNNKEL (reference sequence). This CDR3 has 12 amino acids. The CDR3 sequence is CASSQDGQGWTF. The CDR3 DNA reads TGTGCCAGCAGCCAAGATGGGCAGGGGTGGACCTTC.

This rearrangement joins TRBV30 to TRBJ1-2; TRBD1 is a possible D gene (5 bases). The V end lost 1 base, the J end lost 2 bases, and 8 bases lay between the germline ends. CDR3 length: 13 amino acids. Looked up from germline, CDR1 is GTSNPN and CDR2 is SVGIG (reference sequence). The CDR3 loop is CAWSGGGNYGYTF. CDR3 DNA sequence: TGTGCCTGGAGTGGTGGGGGGAACTATGGCTACACCTTC.

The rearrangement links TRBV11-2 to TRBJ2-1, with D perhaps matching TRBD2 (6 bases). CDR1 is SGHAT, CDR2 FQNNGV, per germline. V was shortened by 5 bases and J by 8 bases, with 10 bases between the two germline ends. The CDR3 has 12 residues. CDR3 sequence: CASSQKRDEQFF. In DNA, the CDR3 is TGTGCCAGCAGCCAAAAGCGGGATGAGCAGTTCTTC.

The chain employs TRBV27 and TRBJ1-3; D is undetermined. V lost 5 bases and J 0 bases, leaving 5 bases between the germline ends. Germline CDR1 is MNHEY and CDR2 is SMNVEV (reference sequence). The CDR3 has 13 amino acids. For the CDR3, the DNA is TGTGCCAGCAGTGCGTACTCTGGAAACACCATATATTTT. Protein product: CASSAYSGNTIYF.

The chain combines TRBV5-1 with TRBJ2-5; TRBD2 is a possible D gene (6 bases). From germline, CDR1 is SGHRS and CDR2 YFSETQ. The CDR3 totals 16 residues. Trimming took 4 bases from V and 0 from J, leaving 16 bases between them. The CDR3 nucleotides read TGCGCCAGCAGCGTAGTAGGGGCTAGCGACCAAGAGACCCAGTACTTC. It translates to CASSVVGASDQETQYF.

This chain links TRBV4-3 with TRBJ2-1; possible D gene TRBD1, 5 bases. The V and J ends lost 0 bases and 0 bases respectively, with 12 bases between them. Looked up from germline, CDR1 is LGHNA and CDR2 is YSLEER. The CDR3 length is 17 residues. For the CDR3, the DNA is TGCGCCAGCAGCCAAGATGTCGTCAGGGACTCCTACAATGAGCAGTTCTTC. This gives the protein CASSQDVVRDSYNEQFF.

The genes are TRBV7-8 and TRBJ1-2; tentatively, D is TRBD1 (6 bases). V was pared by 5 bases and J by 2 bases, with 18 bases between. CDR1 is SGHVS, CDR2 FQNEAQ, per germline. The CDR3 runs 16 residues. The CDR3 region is CASSQGMAGLNYGYTF. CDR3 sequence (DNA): TGTGCCAGCAGCCAGGGGATGGCAGGGTTAAACTATGGCTACACCTTC. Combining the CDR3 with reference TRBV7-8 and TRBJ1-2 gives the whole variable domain GAGVSQSPRYKVAKRGQDVALRCDPISGHVSLFWYQQALGQGPEFLTYFQNEAQLDKSGLPSDRFFAERPEGSVSTLKIQRTQQEDSAVYLCASSQGMAGLNYGYTFGSGTRLTVV.

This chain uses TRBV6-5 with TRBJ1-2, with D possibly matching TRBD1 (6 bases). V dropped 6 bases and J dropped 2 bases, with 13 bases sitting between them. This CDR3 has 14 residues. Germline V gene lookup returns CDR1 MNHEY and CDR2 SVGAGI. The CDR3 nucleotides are TGTGCCAGCAGGGTATCAGGGGAAAACTATGGCTACACCTTC. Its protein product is CASRVSGENYGYTF.

This chain's CDR3 is CASSEGAAGEQYF. The CDR3 nucleotides are TGTGCCAGCAGTGAAGGGGCAGCGGGCGAGCAGTACTTC. The chain uses TRBV2 and TRBJ2-7, with TRBD2 as a possible D gene (6 bases). Germline V gene data show CDR1 as SNHLY and CDR2 as FYNNEI. This CDR3 region has 13 residues. With 1 base removed from V and 6 bases from J, the gap between germline ends came to 10 bases. The entire variable domain, with the rest obtained from reference TRBV2 and TRBJ2-7, is as follows: EPEVTQTPSHQVTQMGQEVILRCVPISNHLYFYWYRQILGQKVEFLVSFYNNEISEKSEIFDDQFSVERPDGSNFTLKIRSTKLEDSAMYFCASSEGAAGEQYFGPGTRLTVT.

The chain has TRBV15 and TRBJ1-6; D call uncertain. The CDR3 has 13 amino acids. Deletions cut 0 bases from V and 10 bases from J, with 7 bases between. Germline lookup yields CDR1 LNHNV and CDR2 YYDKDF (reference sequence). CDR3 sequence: CATSREVESPLHF. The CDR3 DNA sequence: TGTGCCACCAGCAGAGAGGTAGAATCACCCCTCCACTTT.

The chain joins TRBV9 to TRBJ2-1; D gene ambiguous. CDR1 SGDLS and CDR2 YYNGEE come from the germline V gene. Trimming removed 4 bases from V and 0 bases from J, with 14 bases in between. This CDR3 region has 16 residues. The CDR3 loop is CASSPNLRSSYNEQFF. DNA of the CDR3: TGTGCCAGCAGCCCAAACCTGAGAAGCTCCTACAATGAGCAGTTCTTC.

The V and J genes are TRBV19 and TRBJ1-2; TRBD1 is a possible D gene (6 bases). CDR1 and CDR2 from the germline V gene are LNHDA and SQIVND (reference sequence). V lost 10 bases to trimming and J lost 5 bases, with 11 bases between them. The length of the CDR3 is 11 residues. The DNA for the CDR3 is TGTGCCACCGTCAGGGGATATGGCTACACCTTC. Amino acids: CATVRGYGYTF.

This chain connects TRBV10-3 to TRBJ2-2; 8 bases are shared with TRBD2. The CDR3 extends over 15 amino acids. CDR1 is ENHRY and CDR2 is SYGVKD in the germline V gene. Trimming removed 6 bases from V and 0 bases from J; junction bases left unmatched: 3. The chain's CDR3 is CAISPGLANTGELFF. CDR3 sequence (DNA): TGTGCCATCAGCCCGGGACTAGCGAACACCGGGGAGCTGTTTTTT.

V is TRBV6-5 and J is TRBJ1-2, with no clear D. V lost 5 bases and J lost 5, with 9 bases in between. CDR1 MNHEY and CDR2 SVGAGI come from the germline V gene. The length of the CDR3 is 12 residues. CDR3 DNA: TGTGCCAGCAGTCTCCTCTATTATGGCTACACCTTC. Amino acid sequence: CASSLLYYGYTF.

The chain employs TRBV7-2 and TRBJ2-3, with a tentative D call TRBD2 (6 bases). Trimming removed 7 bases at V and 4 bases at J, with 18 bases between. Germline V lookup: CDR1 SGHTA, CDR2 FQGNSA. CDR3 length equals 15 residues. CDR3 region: CASTRGGKKADTQYF. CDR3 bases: TGTGCCAGCACCCGCGGCGGGAAGAAGGCAGATACGCAGTATTTT.